What follows are 21 T cell receptor beta chains derived from one specimen sequenced in a study of blood T cell repertoires in COVID-19. Some clones are missing from TCRdb's copy, which holds only in-frame ones; the method was immunoSEQ multiplex PCR. The sample contains about 260,000 clones, about 90% of which appear only once. The sequenced sample consisted of peripheral blood. The receptors originated from a woman aged 40 to 50 who had recovered from COVID-19.

V is TRBV5-6 and J is TRBJ1-3; no reliable D call. The CDR3 is made up of 15 amino acids. V lost 4 bases to trimming and J lost 4 bases, with 15 bases between them. Germline CDR1 is SGHDT and CDR2 is YYEEEE. The CDR3 nucleotides read TGTGCCAGCAGCGCACCTGACACTGACGGAAACACCATATATTTT. Its translation is CASSAPDTDGNTIYF. The variable domain in full, completed from reference TRBV5-6 and TRBJ1-3, reads DAGVTQSPTHLIKTRGQQVTLRCSPKSGHDTVSWYQQALGQGPQFIFQYYEEEERQRGNFPDRFSGHQFPNYSSELNVNALLLGDSALYLCASSAPDTDGNTIYFGEGSWLTVV.

This clone was found once. The chain couples TRBV19 to TRBJ2-5; 13 bases are shared with TRBD2. Germline V gene sequence: CDR1 LNHDA, CDR2 SQIVND (reference sequence). With V trimmed by 5 bases and J by 3 bases, 6 bases remained unmatched. This CDR3 spans 16 amino acids. The DNA for the CDR3 is TGTGCCAGTAGTCGACTAGCGGGGGGACCCGAAGAGACCCAGTACTTC. Its translation: CASSRLAGGPEETQYF.

The chain employs TRBV30 and TRBJ2-7, with a possible D match to TRBD2 (6 bases). Germline V lookup: CDR1 GTSNPN, CDR2 SVGIG (reference sequence). The V end was cut by 4 bases, the J end by 2 bases, with 18 bases between. This CDR3 is built from 15 residues. The CDR3 DNA follows: TGTGCCTGGAACCCTGGCGGGGTCGGGGCCTACGAGCAGTACTTC. Amino acids: CAWNPGGVGAYEQYF.

CDR3 sequence: CSASMDPQGQIHGYTF. The DNA of the CDR3 is TGCAGTGCTAGTATGGATCCCCAGGGCCAAATCCATGGCTACACCTTC. V is TRBV20-1 and J is TRBJ1-2; D possibly corresponds to TRBD1 (5 bases). Germline CDR1 is DFQATT and CDR2 is SNEGSKA (reference sequence). CDR3 size: 16 residues. V was cut by 3 bases and J by 6 bases, with 23 bases left in between.

The chain recombines TRBV29-1 with TRBJ1-5; unclear D gene. Germline CDR1 SQVTM, CDR2 ANQGSEA. Trimming took 6 bases from V and 7 from J, leaving 16 bases between them. The CDR3 loop spans 13 amino acids. CDR3 region: CSVSQGGQQPQHF. CDR3 bases: TGCAGCGTCTCTCAAGGAGGGCAGCAGCCCCAGCATTTT.

This clone was seen more than once but under ten times. The CDR3 spells CASSYQAYQAFF. The CDR3 nucleotides read TGTGCCAGCAGTTATCAGGCTTACCAAGCTTTCTTT. V and J are TRBV12-3 or TRBV12-4 and TRBJ1-1; D not certain. V lost 4 bases to trimming and J lost 9 bases, with 12 bases between them. The CDR3 has 12 amino acids.

The chain combines TRBV7-2 with TRBJ1-5, with 7 nucleotides matching TRBD1. This CDR3 comprises 15 residues. V lost 1 base to trimming and J lost 7 bases; unmatched junction nucleotides: 7. Per the germline V gene, CDR1 is SGHTA and CDR2 is FQGNSA. The CDR3 nucleotides are TGTGCCAGCAGCTTAGGGGACAGTTTCATGCAGCCCCAGCATTTT. It encodes CASSLGDSFMQPQHF. Full variable domain (rest looked up from reference TRBV7-2 and TRBJ1-5): GAGVSQSPSNKVTEKGKDVELRCDPISGHTALYWYRQSLGQGLEFLIYFQGNSAPDKSGLPSDRFSAERTGGSVSTLTIQRTQQEDSAVYLCASSLGDSFMQPQHFGDGTRLSIL.

The chain couples TRBV5-1 to TRBJ2-7; 9 bases are shared with TRBD2. CDR3 length: 15 residues. Germline CDR1 SGHRS, CDR2 YFSETQ. J gave up 2 bases and V 0 bases, and 3 bases lay outside the gene matches. CDR3 DNA: TGCGCCAGCAGCTTGGGGCTAGCGGGGACCTACGAGCAGTACTTC. It specifies CASSLGLAGTYEQYF.

This clone turned up a few times. CDR3 in DNA: TGTGCCAGCAGCCCTCGGACAGATCCACAAGAGACCCAGTACTTC. The encoded protein is CASSPRTDPQETQYF. The chain is built from TRBV5-8 and TRBJ2-5; possible D gene TRBD1, 6 bases. V lost 4 bases, J lost 2 bases, and 15 bases lay in between. The CDR3 totals 15 residues. Looked up from germline, CDR1 is SGHTS and CDR2 is YDEGEE.

The chain recombines TRBV7-6 with TRBJ2-2; 7 bases are shared with TRBD2. The CDR3 extends over 17 amino acids. Germline lookup yields CDR1 SGHVS and CDR2 FNYEAQ. The V and J ends lost 2 bases and 3 bases, in that order; junction bases with no gene match: 9. CDR3 sequence: CASSLTIKRGYTGELFF. In DNA form, the CDR3 reads TGTGCCAGCAGCTTAACAATTAAGCGGGGATACACCGGGGAGCTGTTTTTT.

The chain employs TRBV5-1 and TRBJ1-6, with D hard to call. Trimming took 0 bases from V and 8 from J, leaving 9 bases between them. There are 14 residues in the CDR3. In germline, CDR1 is SGHRS, CDR2 YFSETQ. CDR3 sequence reads: CASSLAVLYSPLHF. CDR3 sequence (DNA): TGCGCCAGCAGCTTGGCGGTTTTGTATTCACCCCTCCACTTT.

For this clone: The sample contains more than one DNA sequence encoding this CDR3. The chain couples TRBV24-1 to TRBJ1-5, with D uncertain. Trimming cost V 3 bases and J 0 bases, with 5 bases left between them. Germline assignment: CDR1 KGHDR and CDR2 SFDVKD. The CDR3 runs 14 residues. The CDR3: CATSDPNSNQPQHF. In DNA form, the CDR3 reads TGTGCCACCAGTGATCCTAATAGCAATCAGCCCCAGCATTTT.

The chain uses TRBV5-4 and TRBJ1-1; D is perhaps TRBD1 (5 bases). The CDR3 contains 12 residues. CDR1 SGHNT and CDR2 YYREEE come from the germline V gene (reference sequence). Trimming shortened V by 1 base and J by 8 bases, and 9 bases separated the two germline ends. In nucleotides, the CDR3 is TGTGCCAGCAGCTTGAACCAGGGCGAAGCTTTCTTT. This translates into CASSLNQGEAFF.

This clone was seen a few times. The rearrangement uses TRBV5-1 and TRBJ2-1; 13 nucleotides agree with TRBD2. This CDR3 has 15 amino acids. J was trimmed by 7 bases and V by 3 bases; bases with no gene match: 4. The germline V gene has CDR1 SGHRS and CDR2 YFSETQ. The CDR3 DNA reads as TGCGCCAGCAGCTGGACTAGCGGGGGCGGAAATGAGCAGTTCTTC. Amino acids: CASSWTSGGGNEQFF.

This chain links TRBV5-1 with TRBJ2-1; D is unclear. V lost 0 bases and J lost 3, with 13 bases in between. CDR1 and CDR2 from the germline V gene are SGHRS and YFSETQ. This CDR3 is 16 amino acids long. Here the CDR3 DNA reads TGCGCCAGCAGCTTGGGTCTAGTTTCTTTCTACAATGAGCAGTTCTTC. Residues: CASSLGLVSFYNEQFF.

The chain has TRBV4-3 and TRBJ1-2, with TRBD1 identical over 8 bases. V lost 0 bases and J lost 9; bases outside the gene matches: 9. The CDR3 length is 15 residues. Germline V gene lookup returns CDR1 LGHNA and CDR2 YSLEER. CDR3 DNA sequence: TGCGCCAGCAGCCAAGATTTGACAGGGGACCACCGCTACACCTTC. Amino acids: CASSQDLTGDHRYTF.

The V call is TRBV11-3, the J call TRBJ2-4; 8 bases line up with TRBD2. The ends lost 5 bases at V and 3 bases at J; junction bases unmatched: 3. The CDR3 length is 14 residues. Germline V gene lookup returns CDR1 SGHNT and CDR2 YENEEA. This CDR3 is CASSPGGGKNIQYF. The CDR3 DNA follows: TGTGCCAGCAGCCCCGGGGGGGGCAAAAACATTCAGTACTTC.

V usage is TRBV24-1 and J usage is TRBJ2-2, with D unclear. The CDR3 totals 14 residues. Germline CDR1 KGHDR, CDR2 SFDVKD. Between the trimmed V and J ends, which lost 5 bases and 1 base, there was a span of 7 bases. This CDR3 reads CATSVARNTGELFF. The CDR3 DNA reads TGTGCCACCAGTGTTGCCAGGAACACCGGGGAGCTGTTTTTT.

CDR3 residues: CASSIAPGLAGPSYNEQFF. The CDR3 region has the DNA TGTGCCAGTAGTATAGCGCCGGGACTAGCGGGGCCCTCCTACAATGAGCAGTTCTTC. The chain employs TRBV19 and TRBJ2-1; 13 positions agree with TRBD2. Per the germline V gene, CDR1 is LNHDA and CDR2 is SQIVND (reference sequence). The CDR3 totals 19 residues. The V gene end was trimmed by 1 base and the J gene end by 0 bases; junction bases not matched to a gene: 6.

The chain employs TRBV7-6 and TRBJ1-2; tentatively, D is TRBD1 (5 bases). V was shortened by 5 bases and J by 0 bases, with 16 bases between the two germline ends. Per germline, CDR1 SGHVS and CDR2 FNYEAQ. The CDR3 runs to 16 residues. The CDR3 DNA reads as TGTGCCAGCAGCCCACTCACTCAGGGTTCTAACTATGGCTACACCTTC. It yields the protein CASSPLTQGSNYGYTF.

The chain couples TRBV4-2 to TRBJ1-2; D perhaps matches TRBD1 (6 bases). The germline V gene encodes CDR1 LGHNA and CDR2 YNFKEQ. This CDR3 comprises 13 residues. Trimming took off 2 bases at V and 7 bases at J, with 11 bases between the two ends. CDR3 amino acids: CASSQRGEGGYTF. CDR3 sequence (DNA): TGTGCCAGCAGCCAAAGGGGGGAGGGTGGCTACACCTTC.